These T cell receptor beta chains were read from a single sample in a study of cytomegalovirus exposure and HLA in healthy donors. The data were produced by immunoSEQ multiplex PCR, yet TCRdb's version contains in-frame clones alone and is incomplete. The top ten clones hold approximately 7% of a sample with fewer than 200,000 clones, roughly 80% of them seen once. The sequencing input was PBMCs. The receptor source for this set is a woman under 40 in good health and CMV-seropositive. The CDR3 runs from the conserved cysteine through the conserved F or W. Fields, in order: D gene, V gene, J gene, clone size, CDR3 protein, CDR3 DNA. A D gene is named only where the DNA matches it firmly. Not all rows give a size; the values are once, few, many and, for expanded clones, a class.

d_gene: NA; v_gene: TRBV5-1; j_gene: TRBJ1-2; abundance: NA; CDR3aa: CASSLSSVYGYTF; CDR3nt: TGCGCCAGCAGCTTGTCGTCAGTCTATGGCTACACCTTC
d_gene: NA; v_gene: TRBV5-1; j_gene: TRBJ2-1; abundance: NA; CDR3aa: CASSFRDINEQFF; CDR3nt: TGCGCCAGCAGCTTCCGGGACATAAATGAGCAGTTCTTC
d_gene: NA; v_gene: TRBV6-5; j_gene: TRBJ1-2; abundance: NA; CDR3aa: CASSYAGPPNYGYTF; CDR3nt: TGTGCCAGCAGTTACGCGGGCCCTCCTAACTATGGCTACACCTTC
d_gene: NA; v_gene: TRBV6-6; j_gene: TRBJ2-1; abundance: NA; CDR3aa: CASSYGPSSYNEQFF; CDR3nt: TGTGCCAGCAGTTACGGGCCTTCCTCCTACAATGAGCAGTTCTTC
d_gene: NA; v_gene: TRBV5-6; j_gene: TRBJ1-1; abundance: NA; CDR3aa: CASSLGLQVMNTEAFF; CDR3nt: TGTGCCAGCAGCTTGGGGCTCCAGGTTATGAACACTGAAGCTTTCTTT
d_gene: NA; v_gene: TRBV20-1; j_gene: TRBJ1-2; abundance: NA; CDR3aa: CSAWSNYGYTF; CDR3nt: TGCAGTGCATGGAGTAACTATGGCTACACCTTC
d_gene: TRBD1; v_gene: TRBV7-9; j_gene: TRBJ1-4; abundance: NA; CDR3aa: CASNRGTGGEKLFF; CDR3nt: TGTGCCAGCAACCGAGGGACAGGGGGTGAAAAACTGTTTTTT
d_gene: NA; v_gene: TRBV2; j_gene: TRBJ2-3; abundance: once; CDR3aa: CASSTRDFEHF; CDR3nt: TGTGCCAGCAGCACACGGGATTTCGAGCATTTT
d_gene: NA; v_gene: TRBV11-2; j_gene: TRBJ1-3; abundance: NA; CDR3aa: CASSLISSGGANSGNTIYF; CDR3nt: TGTGCCAGCAGCTTAATCTCGTCGGGGGGGGCGAACTCTGGAAACACCATATATTTT
d_gene: TRBD1; v_gene: TRBV29-1; j_gene: TRBJ2-5; abundance: NA; CDR3aa: CSVLWTGRETQYF; CDR3nt: TGCAGCGTATTATGGACAGGCCGGGAGACCCAGTACTTC
d_gene: TRBD1; v_gene: TRBV4-3; j_gene: TRBJ2-1; abundance: NA; CDR3aa: CASSRGQGLNNEQFF; CDR3nt: TGCGCCAGCAGCCGGGGACAGGGGTTGAACAATGAGCAGTTCTTC
d_gene: NA; v_gene: TRBV4-1; j_gene: TRBJ1-3; abundance: NA; CDR3aa: CASSQDTGRGARAGRGNTIYF; CDR3nt: TGCGCCAGCAGCCAAGATACTGGCAGGGGCGCGCGGGCCGGGCGTGGAAACACCATATATTTT
d_gene: TRBD2; v_gene: TRBV5-1; j_gene: TRBJ2-5; abundance: NA; CDR3aa: CASRLAGRLQETQYF; CDR3nt: TGCGCCAGCAGACTAGCGGGTCGCTTACAAGAGACCCAGTACTTC
d_gene: NA; v_gene: TRBV4-2; j_gene: TRBJ2-5; abundance: NA; CDR3aa: CASSQLQGSLVETQYF; CDR3nt: TGTGCCAGCAGCCAACTGCAGGGAAGTCTTGTCGAGACCCAGTACTTC
d_gene: NA; v_gene: TRBV4-1; j_gene: TRBJ2-1; abundance: NA; CDR3aa: CASSQDDPGISGQFF; CDR3nt: TGCGCCAGCAGCCAAGATGATCCGGGTATCTCTGGGCAGTTCTTC
d_gene: NA; v_gene: TRBV4-3; j_gene: TRBJ1-2; abundance: NA; CDR3aa: CASSQDWVGEVYGYTF; CDR3nt: TGCGCCAGCAGCCAAGATTGGGTAGGGGAAGTCTATGGCTACACCTTC
d_gene: NA; v_gene: TRBV11-3; j_gene: TRBJ2-2; abundance: NA; CDR3aa: CASSLESGYTGELFF; CDR3nt: TGTGCCAGCAGCTTAGAATCAGGGTACACCGGGGAGCTGTTTTTT
d_gene: TRBD2; v_gene: TRBV19; j_gene: TRBJ2-2; abundance: NA; CDR3aa: CASSGSGERDTGELFF; CDR3nt: TGTGCCAGTAGCGGTAGCGGGGAGAGAGACACCGGGGAGCTGTTTTTT
d_gene: TRBD1; v_gene: TRBV7-3; j_gene: TRBJ2-3; abundance: few; CDR3aa: CASSAGQVTDTQYF; CDR3nt: TGTGCCAGCAGCGCGGGACAGGTGACAGATACGCAGTATTTT
d_gene: NA; v_gene: TRBV19; j_gene: TRBJ1-3; abundance: NA; CDR3aa: CASSKTGFSIGNTIYF; CDR3nt: TGTGCCAGTAGTAAAACAGGGTTTTCAATTGGAAACACCATATATTTT
d_gene: NA; v_gene: TRBV6-5; j_gene: TRBJ1-2; abundance: once; CDR3aa: CASRGGQTANYGYTF; CDR3nt: TGTGCCAGCAGAGGAGGACAGACCGCTAACTATGGCTACACCTTC
d_gene: TRBD2; v_gene: TRBV2; j_gene: TRBJ2-5; abundance: once; CDR3aa: CASTGLAGDEETQYF; CDR3nt: TGTGCCAGCACAGGGCTAGCGGGGGATGAAGAGACCCAGTACTTC
d_gene: TRBD2; v_gene: TRBV5-6; j_gene: TRBJ2-5; abundance: NA; CDR3aa: CASSSLPGLSVVGQYF; CDR3nt: TGTGCCAGCAGCTCACTTCCGGGACTAAGCGTTGTGGGCCAGTACTTC
d_gene: TRBD1; v_gene: TRBV6-5; j_gene: TRBJ1-2; abundance: NA; CDR3aa: CASSYYGTGDYYTF; CDR3nt: TGTGCCAGCAGTTATTACGGGACAGGGGACTACTACACCTTC
d_gene: NA; v_gene: TRBV12-2; j_gene: TRBJ1-1; abundance: NA; CDR3aa: CASRLVGTGVLNTEAFF; CDR3nt: TGTGCAAGTCGCTTAGTTGGGACAGGGGTATTGAACACTGAAGCTTTCTTT
d_gene: NA; v_gene: TRBV6-6; j_gene: TRBJ1-2; abundance: once; CDR3aa: CASSYSMEYGYTF; CDR3nt: TGTGCCAGCAGTTACTCTATGGAGTATGGCTACACCTTC
d_gene: TRBD1; v_gene: TRBV5-8; j_gene: TRBJ1-5; abundance: once; CDR3aa: CASSSRLTGGRQPQHF; CDR3nt: TGTGCCAGCAGCTCCCGTCTAACAGGGGGCAGGCAGCCCCAGCATTTT
d_gene: NA; v_gene: TRBV4-3; j_gene: TRBJ1-6; abundance: NA; CDR3aa: CASSQDHVVNSPLHF; CDR3nt: TGCGCCAGCAGCCAAGACCATGTAGTTAATTCACCCCTCCACTTT
d_gene: NA; v_gene: TRBV28; j_gene: TRBJ2-3; abundance: NA; CDR3aa: CASSLYRDHRGGSTDTQYF; CDR3nt: TGTGCCAGCAGTTTATATCGGGATCACAGGGGAGGATCCACAGATACGCAGTATTTT
d_gene: NA; v_gene: TRBV4-1; j_gene: TRBJ1-3; abundance: NA; CDR3aa: CASSHQNRDRGNTIYF; CDR3nt: TGCGCCAGCAGCCACCAAAACCGAGACAGGGGAAACACCATATATTTT
d_gene: TRBD1; v_gene: TRBV28; j_gene: TRBJ1-5; abundance: few; CDR3aa: CASTPYRGQPQHF; CDR3nt: TGTGCCAGCACCCCGTACAGGGGGCAGCCCCAGCATTTT
d_gene: NA; v_gene: TRBV5-6; j_gene: TRBJ2-7; abundance: NA; CDR3aa: CASSRVPGNYEQYF; CDR3nt: TGTGCCAGCAGCCGGGTTCCCGGGAACTACGAGCAGTACTTC
d_gene: NA; v_gene: TRBV6-1; j_gene: TRBJ1-5; abundance: NA; CDR3aa: CASMEGLYSNQPQHF; CDR3nt: TGTGCCAGCATGGAGGGGCTATATAGCAATCAGCCCCAGCATTTT
d_gene: NA; v_gene: TRBV7-6; j_gene: TRBJ2-3; abundance: NA; CDR3aa: CASSPYIGGVTDTQYF; CDR3nt: TGTGCCAGCAGCCCTTATATCGGCGGAGTCACAGATACGCAGTATTTT
d_gene: NA; v_gene: TRBV5-6; j_gene: TRBJ1-1; abundance: NA; CDR3aa: CASSRGGVMNTEAFF; CDR3nt: TGTGCCAGCAGCCGAGGGGGTGTCATGAACACTGAAGCTTTCTTT
d_gene: NA; v_gene: TRBV2; j_gene: TRBJ1-1; abundance: NA; CDR3aa: CASSFRGGLEGARTNTEAFF; CDR3nt: TGTGCCAGCAGTTTCCGGGGAGGGTTAGAAGGGGCCAGGACGAACACTGAAGCTTTCTTT
d_gene: NA; v_gene: TRBV10-3; j_gene: TRBJ2-7; abundance: NA; CDR3aa: CAISDHSAEGQYF; CDR3nt: TGTGCCATCAGTGACCACTCAGCCGAGGGGCAGTACTTC
d_gene: NA; v_gene: TRBV20-1; j_gene: TRBJ2-1; abundance: once; CDR3aa: CRGVGGNEQFF; CDR3nt: TGCAGAGGGGTGGGGGGCAATGAGCAGTTCTTC
d_gene: TRBD2; v_gene: TRBV11-3; j_gene: TRBJ2-3; abundance: once; CDR3aa: CASSSEGTSGGLTDTQYF; CDR3nt: TGTGCCAGCAGCTCGGAAGGGACTAGCGGGGGACTCACAGATACGCAGTATTTT
d_gene: NA; v_gene: TRBV27; j_gene: TRBJ1-3; abundance: NA; CDR3aa: CASSFSQTGNTIYF; CDR3nt: TGTGCCAGCAGTTTCTCACAGACTGGAAACACCATATATTTT
d_gene: TRBD2; v_gene: TRBV28; j_gene: TRBJ2-3; abundance: NA; CDR3aa: CASSGVGGGTDTQYF; CDR3nt: TGTGCCAGCAGCGGCGTGGGGGGGGGCACAGATACGCAGTATTTT
d_gene: NA; v_gene: TRBV6-1; j_gene: TRBJ1-2; abundance: NA; CDR3aa: CASSSGTSGYGYTF; CDR3nt: TGTGCCAGCAGCTCGGGGACATCGGGATATGGCTACACCTTC
d_gene: TRBD1; v_gene: TRBV10-3; j_gene: TRBJ1-1; abundance: NA; CDR3aa: CAIRGQGKITEAFF; CDR3nt: TGTGCCATCAGGGGACAGGGGAAGATCACTGAAGCTTTCTTT
d_gene: NA; v_gene: TRBV5-5; j_gene: TRBJ1-5; abundance: NA; CDR3aa: CASSLYLDRGAQNQPQHF; CDR3nt: TGTGCCAGCAGCTTGTACTTGGACCGCGGGGCCCAGAATCAGCCCCAGCATTTT
d_gene: TRBD1; v_gene: TRBV6-1; j_gene: TRBJ2-2; abundance: NA; CDR3aa: CASSVRQGLSRTGELFF; CDR3nt: TGTGCCAGCAGTGTCCGACAGGGTTTATCTAGGACCGGGGAGCTGTTTTTT
d_gene: NA; v_gene: TRBV28; j_gene: TRBJ1-2; abundance: NA; CDR3aa: CASRKGSHRGGDGYTF; CDR3nt: TGTGCCAGCAGGAAAGGGTCCCATCGAGGGGGTGATGGCTACACCTTC
d_gene: NA; v_gene: TRBV9; j_gene: TRBJ1-3; abundance: NA; CDR3aa: CASSVALQGPGNTIYF; CDR3nt: TGTGCCAGCAGCGTAGCTCTACAGGGACCTGGAAACACCATATATTTT
d_gene: TRBD2; v_gene: TRBV7-2; j_gene: TRBJ2-5; abundance: NA; CDR3aa: CASSSRLAEETQYF; CDR3nt: TGTGCCAGCAGCTCCCGACTAGCGGAAGAGACCCAGTACTTC
d_gene: TRBD1; v_gene: TRBV7-8; j_gene: TRBJ2-2; abundance: NA; CDR3aa: CASSLAGGTGFTGELFF; CDR3nt: TGTGCCAGCAGCTTAGCGGGGGGGACAGGGTTCACCGGGGAGCTGTTTTTT
d_gene: NA; v_gene: TRBV19; j_gene: TRBJ1-1; abundance: NA; CDR3aa: CASSTGFRDTEAFF; CDR3nt: TGTGCCAGTAGTACAGGGTTTAGGGACACTGAAGCTTTCTTT
d_gene: NA; v_gene: TRBV4-1; j_gene: TRBJ1-1; abundance: once; CDR3aa: CASSQDPGTNEAFF; CDR3nt: TGCGCCAGCAGCCAAGATCCAGGAACCAATGAAGCTTTCTTT
d_gene: TRBD1; v_gene: TRBV18; j_gene: TRBJ1-2; abundance: once; CDR3aa: CASSPGQGASRGYGYTF; CDR3nt: TGTGCCAGCTCACCCGGACAGGGGGCGTCGCGAGGCTATGGCTACACCTTC
d_gene: TRBD1; v_gene: TRBV2; j_gene: TRBJ1-1; abundance: NA; CDR3aa: CASSGTGETEAFF; CDR3nt: TGTGCCAGCAGCGGGACAGGGGAAACTGAAGCTTTCTTT
d_gene: NA; v_gene: TRBV19; j_gene: TRBJ1-6; abundance: NA; CDR3aa: CASRGGEGLYNSPLHF; CDR3nt: TGTGCCAGCCGGGGGGGGGAAGGGCTTTATAATTCACCCCTCCACTTT
d_gene: TRBD2; v_gene: TRBV29-1; j_gene: TRBJ2-3; abundance: NA; CDR3aa: CSVAPSSGGVDTQYF; CDR3nt: TGCAGCGTTGCCCCCTCTAGCGGGGGTGTTGATACGCAGTATTTT
d_gene: NA; v_gene: TRBV9; j_gene: TRBJ1-1; abundance: NA; CDR3aa: CASSASTASSVAFF; CDR3nt: TGTGCCAGCAGCGCCTCGACAGCCTCCAGCGTAGCTTTCTTT
d_gene: NA; v_gene: TRBV5-1; j_gene: TRBJ1-2; abundance: NA; CDR3aa: CASSLQGGNYGYTF; CDR3nt: TGCGCCAGCAGCTTGCAGGGAGGAAACTATGGCTACACCTTC